Each of the 31 T cell receptor beta chains below was sequenced from the same sample in a study of metastatic and nonmetastatic thyroid tumors. No treatment had been given to any patient before thyroid surgery. TCRdb ran MiXCR on the PCR reads. The profile shows around 12,000 clones, 38% of them singletons. Material: tumor tissue. Every receptor here comes from a female donor with papillary thyroid cancer or a benign thyroid nodule (not recorded which). Some clones in this sample may be carry-over from other donors' samples.

This clone was found once. One end of the junction fails to match germline, which may point to a read error. The chain couples TRBV20-1 to TRBJ2-3; D unclear. This CDR3 has 13 residues. Per the germline V gene, CDR1 is DFQATT and CDR2 is SNEGSKA (reference sequence). The CDR3 sequence is CSAREGITDTRYF. DNA of the CDR3: TGCAGTGCTAGAGAGGGCATCACAGATACGCGGTATTTT.

This clone was counted between two and nine times. The chain has TRBV6-2 or TRBV6-3 and TRBJ1-6; no clear D. The germline V gene has CDR1 MNHEY and CDR2 SVGEGT. There are 15 residues in the CDR3. V was clipped by 2 bases and J by 5 bases, with 10 bases between them. The CDR3 reads CASSYGVVDNSPLHF. Written as DNA, the CDR3 is TGTGCCAGCAGTTACGGGGTGGTCGATAATTCACCCCTCCACTTT.

V gene TRBV6-5 combines with J gene TRBJ1-2; D is uncertain. V was trimmed by 0 bases and J by 2 bases, leaving 4 bases between them. This CDR3 comprises 13 residues. The germline CDR1 and CDR2 sequences are MNHEY and SVGAGI. CDR3 nucleotides: TGTGCCAGCAGTTACTCAGTCAACTATGGCTACACCTTC. Translating gives CASSYSVNYGYTF.

The chain joins TRBV6-1 to TRBJ1-5, with D unclear. This CDR3 contains 16 residues. V lost 1 base and J 5 bases, leaving 15 bases between the germline ends. Germline CDR1 is MNHNS and CDR2 is SASEGT. This CDR3 is CASSEGAPTADQPQHF. The CDR3 coding sequence is TGTGCCAGCAGTGAAGGGGCGCCTACCGCCGATCAGCCCCAGCATTTT.

The CDR3: CSALDYGAGGNEQFF. The CDR3 DNA follows: TGCAGTGCCCTAGACTATGGAGCGGGAGGAAATGAGCAGTTCTTC. The chain links TRBV20-1 to TRBJ2-1, with 9 bases that match TRBD2. Germline assignment: CDR1 DFQATT and CDR2 SNEGSKA (reference sequence). Losses at the gene ends were 6 bases for V and 7 bases for J; bases not matched to a gene: 13. The CDR3 spans 15 residues.

Ten or more counts support this clone. V and J are TRBV12-3 or TRBV12-4 and TRBJ2-3; D unclear. V dropped 5 bases and J dropped 1 base, with 13 bases sitting between them. This CDR3 region has 15 residues. The DNA of the CDR3 is TGTGCCAGCAGTGACGGAACAGATCGCACAGATACGCAGTATTTT. It is translated as CASSDGTDRTDTQYF.

This clone was counted a single time. V gene TRBV7-2 combines with J gene TRBJ2-2, with 7 bases identical to TRBD2. The ends lost 3 bases at V and 0 bases at J; junction bases unmatched: 4. The CDR3 has 16 residues. The germline gives CDR1 SGHTA, CDR2 FQGNSA. The CDR3 loop reads CASSFSGRANTGELFF. For the CDR3, the DNA is TGTGCCAGCAGCTTTAGCGGGCGGGCGAACACCGGGGAGCTGTTTTTT.

Relative to its sample, this clone is medium-sized. The chain uses TRBV2 and TRBJ1-1; perhaps TRBD1 as D (5 bases). Trimming left V 6 bases short and J 7 bases short, with 9 bases between. This CDR3 is 11 amino acids long. CDR1 and CDR2 from the germline V gene are SNHLY and FYNNEI. CDR3 nucleotide sequence: TGTGCCAGCAGCCAACAGGATGAAGCTTTCTTT. Amino acid sequence: CASSQQDEAFF.

The CDR3 DNA reads as TGTGCCAGCAGTTCGGGACAGCAAGCTTTCTTT. It codes for CASSSGQQAFF. V usage is TRBV6-2 or TRBV6-3 and J usage is TRBJ1-1; 7 bases line up with TRBD1. The junction had 2 bases not matched to a gene; V was cut back by 4 bases and J by 9 bases. Per germline, CDR1 MNHEY and CDR2 SVGEGT. The CDR3 is made up of 11 amino acids.

This clone was found a few times. This chain connects TRBV10-2 to TRBJ2-2, with a tentative D call TRBD2 (5 bases). The CDR3 totals 15 residues. The V and J ends lost 3 bases and 1 base respectively, with 9 bases between them. From germline, CDR1 is WSHSY and CDR2 SAAADI. DNA of the CDR3: TGCGCCAGCAGTGACGAGGGAGTGAACACCGGGGAGCTGTTTTTT. Encoded protein: CASSDEGVNTGELFF.

The V call is TRBV11-2, the J call TRBJ1-2, with 9 bases identical to TRBD1. V was clipped by 0 bases and J by 7 bases; unmatched bases: 6. Germline V gives CDR1 SGHAT, CDR2 FQNNGV. The CDR3 is 15 residues long. This chain's CDR3 is CASSLEPGQGIGYTF. As DNA, the CDR3 is TGTGCCAGCAGCTTAGAACCGGGACAGGGAATTGGCTACACCTTC. Looking up the rest from reference TRBV11-2 and TRBJ1-2 gives the full variable domain: EAGVAQSPRYKIIEKRQSVAFWCNPISGHATLYWYQQILGQGPKLLIQFQNNGVVDDSQLPKDRFSAERLKGVDSTLKIQPAKLEDSAVYLCASSLEPGQGIGYTFGSGTRLTVV.

This CDR3 reads CASSPGGVLNTEAFF. The CDR3 DNA follows: TGTGCCAGCAGCCCCGGCGGAGTCCTTAACACTGAAGCTTTCTTT. This sequence joins TRBV11-3 and TRBJ1-1; the D is unclear. The CDR3 loop spans 15 amino acids. Trimming took off 5 bases at V and 2 bases at J, with 15 bases between the two ends. Germline loops: CDR1 SGHNT, CDR2 YENEEA.

There are a few counts of this clone. The V and J genes are TRBV2 and TRBJ2-1; weak D call: TRBD2 (5 bases). The germline V gene encodes CDR1 SNHLY and CDR2 FYNNEI. V was clipped by 7 bases and J by 8 bases, with 18 bases between them. The CDR3 is 14 amino acids. This chain's CDR3 is CASTLRRSGHEQFF. The CDR3 DNA is TGTGCCAGCACGCTAAGGAGGAGTGGACATGAGCAGTTCTTC.

This clone was seen only a few times. The chain links TRBV6-1 to TRBJ2-3, with 8 bases lining up with TRBD2. The CDR3 has 13 amino acids. V dropped 6 bases and J dropped 6; count of bases not matched to a gene: 5. CDR1 is MNHNS and CDR2 is SASEGT in the germline V gene. The CDR3 nucleotides read TGTGCCAGCAGCGGGGGGGTGGTGGATACGCAGTATTTT. Translating gives CASSGGVVDTQYF.

The V and J genes are TRBV7-2 and TRBJ2-7; D remains ambiguous. This CDR3 region has 13 residues. Trimming removed 5 bases from V and 6 bases from J, with 14 bases in between. Germline V CDR1 and CDR2: SGHTA, FQGNSA. The CDR3, as DNA: TGTGCCAGCAGCCCAATCTCCCCCTTCGAGCAGTACTTC. It is translated as CASSPISPFEQYF.

Only a few counts were recorded for this clone. The chain carries TRBV6-1 and TRBJ1-6; weak D call: TRBD1 (5 bases). V lost 6 bases and J lost 1, with 10 bases in between. The CDR3 has 15 residues. Germline values: CDR1 MNHNS, CDR2 SASEGT. CDR3 sequence (DNA): TGTGCCAGCAGCCCCACAGGATCCTATAATTCACCCCTCCACTTT. It yields the protein CASSPTGSYNSPLHF.

In its sample, this clone was seen once. The chain employs TRBV11-1 and TRBJ2-1; 12 positions agree with TRBD1. With 5 bases clipped from V and 5 bases from J, the junction kept 7 bases outside the gene matches. Germline loops: CDR1 SGHAT, CDR2 FQDESV (reference sequence). This CDR3 is 16 amino acids long. The CDR3 DNA is TGTGCCAGCAGCGCTAGGGACAGGGGGCGCGACAATGAGCAGTTCTTC. Protein: CASSARDRGRDNEQFF.

CDR3 in amino acids: CTCTSDTYNEQFF. DNA for the CDR3: TGCACATGTACTTCGGATACCTACAATGAGCAGTTCTTC. The chain combines TRBV20-1 with TRBJ2-1; unclear D gene. The CDR3 extends over 13 amino acids. CDR1 and CDR2 from the germline V gene are DFQATT and SNEGSKA (reference sequence).

In its sample, this clone was seen a few times. The chain links TRBV6-6 to TRBJ2-1; TRBD2 matches at 11 bases. The CDR3 is 18 residues long. J was trimmed by 0 bases and V by 4 bases; bases with no gene match: 8. Per the germline V gene, CDR1 is MNHNY and CDR2 is SVGAGI (reference sequence). CDR3 in amino acids: CASSSGLAVPSSYNEQFF. CDR3 in DNA: TGTGCCAGCAGTTCGGGACTAGCGGTACCTAGCTCCTACAATGAGCAGTTCTTC.

Only a few counts were recorded for this clone. The chain couples TRBV6-1 to TRBJ1-2; TRBD1 might be the D (5 bases). V lost 7 bases, J lost 1 base, and 10 bases lay in between. Germline CDR1 reads MNHNS; CDR2 reads SASEGT. This CDR3 is 13 amino acids long. DNA for the CDR3: TGTGCCAGCAAGGAGGGGTTTAACTATGGCTACACCTTC. This encodes CASKEGFNYGYTF.

The chain uses TRBV6-1 and TRBJ1-2; TRBD1 agrees at 9 bases. V lost 6 bases to trimming and J lost 4 bases; unmatched junction nucleotides: 9. This CDR3 contains 15 residues. The germline V gene has CDR1 MNHNS and CDR2 SASEGT. This chain's CDR3 is CASSTRTGVAYGYTF. CDR3 in DNA: TGTGCCAGCAGCACACGGACAGGGGTGGCCTATGGCTACACCTTC.

V gene TRBV20-1 combines with J gene TRBJ2-7; 8 nucleotides line up with TRBD2. The V gene's germline CDR1 is DFQATT and CDR2 SNEGSKA (reference sequence). The CDR3 length is 15 residues. V gave up 0 bases and J gave up 4 bases; unmatched junction bases: 8. The CDR3, as DNA: TGCAGTGCTAGAGATGGCGGGGGGTCTACGTACGAGCAGTACTTC. Amino acids: CSARDGGGSTYEQYF.

This rearrangement joins TRBV3-1 to TRBJ2-1; D is possibly TRBD2 (5 bases). V was pared by 3 bases and J by 5 bases, with 14 bases between. There are 15 residues in the CDR3. Germline V lookup: CDR1 LGHDT, CDR2 YNNKEL (reference sequence). The CDR3, as DNA: TGTGCCAGCAGCCACCGGGATTACCATCACAATGAGCAGTTCTTC. Translation gives CASSHRDYHHNEQFF.

The CDR3 DNA sequence: TGTGCCTGGAGGGTTTTTAGCGGGAGGGCCGAGGGGAACACCGGGGAGCTGTTTTTT. This translates into CAWRVFSGRAEGNTGELFF. This chain links TRBV30 with TRBJ2-2, with 11 bases matching TRBD2. The CDR3 extends over 19 amino acids. Germline values: CDR1 GTSNPN, CDR2 SVGIG (reference sequence). Trimming at V came to 3 bases and at J to 1 base, leaving 13 bases not matched to a gene.

The chain combines TRBV14 with TRBJ2-2; D unresolved. The CDR3 runs to 13 residues. The germline V and J ends were trimmed by 4 bases and 8 bases, with 11 bases remaining between them. Per germline, CDR1 SGHDN and CDR2 FVKESK. DNA of the CDR3: TGTGCCAGCAGCCCCGACCGGACGGGGGAGCTGTTTTTT. Protein product: CASSPDRTGELFF.

The chain combines TRBV20-1 with TRBJ2-1; D is uncertain. The CDR3 spans 11 residues. Germline loops: CDR1 DFQATT, CDR2 SNEGSKA (reference sequence). V dropped 3 bases and J dropped 12 bases, with 12 bases sitting between them. CDR3 nucleotides: TGCAGTGCTAGGAGGAGCGCCCTGCAGTTCTTC. It codes for CSARRSALQFF.

This chain uses TRBV27 with TRBJ1-2, with 8 bases identical to TRBD1. Losses at the gene ends were 6 bases for V and 4 bases for J; bases not matched to a gene: 10. The CDR3 loop spans 15 amino acids. The germline V gene has CDR1 MNHEY and CDR2 SMNVEV (reference sequence). CDR3 residues: CASSPRTGGFYGYTF. CDR3 nucleotide sequence: TGTGCCAGCAGCCCCCGTACAGGGGGGTTCTATGGCTACACCTTC.

The chain employs TRBV30 and TRBJ2-7; TRBD2 aligns across 10 bases. The trim removed 2 bases at V and 4 bases at J, leaving 5 bases unmatched. This CDR3 is 14 amino acids long. The germline V gene has CDR1 GTSNPN and CDR2 SVGIG (reference sequence). CDR3 protein: CAWSRLAGAYEQYF. The CDR3, as DNA: TGTGCCTGGAGTAGGCTAGCGGGAGCGTACGAGCAGTACTTC.

The chain combines TRBV6-6 with TRBJ2-7; 9 bases match TRBD2. The CDR3 extends over 15 amino acids. Germline loops: CDR1 MNHNY, CDR2 SVGAGI (reference sequence). With V trimmed by 0 bases and J by 0 bases, 0 bases remained unmatched. The CDR3 reads CASSYSSGSSYEQYF. Written as DNA, the CDR3 is TGTGCCAGCAGTTACTCTAGCGGGAGCTCCTACGAGCAGTACTTC.

This sequence joins TRBV20-1 and TRBJ2-7; D is undetermined. The germline V gene encodes CDR1 DFQATT and CDR2 SNEGSKA (reference sequence). Deletions cut 2 bases from V and 3 bases from J, with 11 bases between. The CDR3 covers 13 residues. The CDR3 sequence: CSARWRNRYEQYF. CDR3 in DNA: TGCAGTGCTAGATGGCGGAACCGCTACGAGCAGTACTTC.

By share, this clone ranks as large. V and J are TRBV7-2 and TRBJ2-7; D is ambiguous. The CDR3 is 14 residues long. Germline V gene lookup returns CDR1 SGHTA and CDR2 FQGNSA. V was clipped by 7 bases and J by 3 bases, with 16 bases between them. CDR3: CASKLDRLNYEQYF. CDR3 bases: TGTGCCAGCAAATTAGACCGTTTGAACTACGAGCAGTACTTC.